This record covers a single T cell receptor (beta chain). What it binds is unknown. This sample is part of a study of OX40 agonist ivuxolimab in advanced cancers. Repertoires were generated with immunoSEQ multiplex PCR, while TCRdb's copy carries only in-frame clones and drops some. The top ten clones hold around 0.44% of a sample with roughly 86,000 clones, around nine tenths of them seen once. The study, taken as a whole, reports: In CD8+ T cells, expanded clones were on average more numerous than in CD4+.

Germline V lookup: CDR1 MDHEN, CDR2 SYDVKM. V lost 2 bases to trimming and J lost 6 bases; unmatched junction nucleotides: 5. The length of the CDR3 is 15 residues. Source: CD4+ or CD8+ T cells sorted from blood, taken in a trial of the OX40 agonist ivuxolimab. This chain links TRBV28 with TRBJ2-2, with TRBD2 matching over 8 bases. This sequence was found in an adult with an advanced solid tumor such as melanoma, head and neck, liver or kidney cancer. CDR3 in DNA: TGTGCCAGCAGTTTAACCGGGGGGGGCTCCGGGGAGCTGTTTTTT. This sequence encodes CASSLTGGGSGELFF.